This is a list of T cell receptor beta chains from one sample in a study of PD-1 blockade in classical Hodgkin lymphoma. Here immunoSEQ multiplex PCR was the method, and the copy in TCRdb shows in-frame clones only, minus some. The sample contains about 13,000 clones, 80% to 95% of which appear only once. The sequencing here drew on peripheral blood mononuclear cells (PBMCs), taken at baseline. All receptors come from a human donor with classical Hodgkin lymphoma. The CDR3 runs from the conserved cysteine through the conserved F or W. Each record gives: V gene, clone size, J gene, D gene, CDR3 DNA, CDR3 protein. D genes are given only for firm matches. Clone size is stated in some rows and not others, as once, few, many or a class when expanded.

V: TRBV5-1
size: once
J: TRBJ2-3
D: TRBD1
DNA: TGCGCCAGCAGCTTGGAGGGACAGGTTGGCGGCGCAGATACGCAGTATTTT
CDR3: CASSLEGQVGGADTQYF

V: TRBV5-1
size: -
J: TRBJ1-3
D: -
DNA: TGCGCCAGCAGCGAGATGCTCTCTGGAAACACCATATATTTT
CDR3: CASSEMLSGNTIYF

V: TRBV6-6
size: -
J: TRBJ2-7
D: -
DNA: TGTGCCAGCAGTTTACTCAGCGGAAACGAGCAGTACTTC
CDR3: CASSLLSGNEQYF

V: TRBV4-1
size: once
J: TRBJ1-2
D: TRBD1
DNA: TGCGCCAGCAGCCAGACGGACAGGGCCGCCTATGGCTACACCTTC
CDR3: CASSQTDRAAYGYTF

V: TRBV5-1
size: -
J: TRBJ2-3
D: -
DNA: TGCGCCAGCAGCCAGGACATAGGCAACACAGATACGCAGTATTTT
CDR3: CASSQDIGNTDTQYF

V: TRBV27
size: -
J: TRBJ2-2
D: -
DNA: TGTGCCAGCAGTTTAGGGGGGAAAATTACCGGGGAGCTGTTTTTT
CDR3: CASSLGGKITGELFF

V: TRBV12-5
size: -
J: TRBJ2-7
D: -
DNA: TGTGCTAGTGGTTTGGTAGGGGGAGGCTTTGACGAGCAGTACTTC
CDR3: CASGLVGGGFDEQYF

V: TRBV7-2
size: -
J: TRBJ2-5
D: -
DNA: TGTGCCAGCAGCTTGCCTAGCGATGAGACCCAGTACTTC
CDR3: CASSLPSDETQYF

V: TRBV5-1
size: -
J: TRBJ1-1
D: -
DNA: TGCGCCAGCAGCTTGGGTGTAGGGGGGAACACTGAAGCTTTCTTT
CDR3: CASSLGVGGNTEAFF

V: TRBV5-6
size: -
J: TRBJ1-4
D: TRBD1
DNA: TGTGCCAGCAGCCGACTGGGACAGGGGAATGAAAAACTGTTTTTT
CDR3: CASSRLGQGNEKLFF

V: TRBV7-9
size: -
J: TRBJ2-7
D: -
DNA: TGTGCCAGCCTCTCCCCTAGGCAGTACGAGCAGTACTTC
CDR3: CASLSPRQYEQYF

V: TRBV6-5
size: -
J: TRBJ2-7
D: -
DNA: TGTGCCAGCAGACCAGCTCCGGGATCCTACGAGCAGTACTTC
CDR3: CASRPAPGSYEQYF

V: TRBV5-4
size: -
J: TRBJ1-1
D: -
DNA: TGTGCCAGCAGCTTGAAAGACAGGAACACTGAAGCTTTCTTT
CDR3: CASSLKDRNTEAFF

V: TRBV27
size: once
J: TRBJ2-1
D: TRBD2
DNA: TGTGCCAGCAGTTCTGCGACTAGCGGGTACAATGAGCAGTTCTTC
CDR3: CASSSATSGYNEQFF

V: TRBV7-2
size: once
J: TRBJ2-7
D: TRBD2
DNA: TGTGCCAGCAGCTCGTTGGGGAGCGGGGGGCTCTGGAACGAGCAGTACTTC
CDR3: CASSSLGSGGLWNEQYF

V: TRBV5-4
size: -
J: TRBJ2-3
D: TRBD2
DNA: TGTGCCAGCAGCCCGCGAACTAGCGGGGGTAGCACAGATACGCAGTATTTT
CDR3: CASSPRTSGGSTDTQYF

V: TRBV10-3
size: -
J: TRBJ2-2
D: TRBD1
DNA: TGTGCCATCAGTGGACAAACAGGGGTCCGGGGTCGTGGCGGGGAGCTGTTTTTT
CDR3: CAISGQTGVRGRGGELFF

V: TRBV4-1
size: -
J: TRBJ2-2
D: TRBD2
DNA: TGCGCCAGCAGCCAACCGAGTCTGCGGGGGGGCCGGAGCACCGGGGAGCTGTTTTTT
CDR3: CASSQPSLRGGRSTGELFF

V: TRBV4-1
size: -
J: TRBJ2-3
D: -
DNA: TGCGCCAGCAGCCAAGGCACAGCTAGCACAGATACGCAGTATTTT
CDR3: CASSQGTASTDTQYF

V: TRBV27
size: -
J: TRBJ1-5
D: TRBD1
DNA: TGTGCCAGCAGTCCGCGGGACAGGAGAAGCAATCAGCCCCAGCATTTT
CDR3: CASSPRDRRSNQPQHF

V: TRBV6-1
size: -
J: TRBJ1-3
D: -
DNA: TGTGCCAGCAGTGAAGCGCTCCGTCTAGGGTCTGGAAACACCATATATTTT
CDR3: CASSEALRLGSGNTIYF

V: TRBV7-2
size: -
J: TRBJ1-5
D: -
DNA: TGTGCCAGCAGCACCCGCAGCAATCAGCCCCAGCATTTT
CDR3: CASSTRSNQPQHF

V: TRBV9
size: -
J: TRBJ2-3
D: TRBD2
DNA: TGTGCCAGCAGCACAATAGCGGGAAAGGATACGCAGTATTTT
CDR3: CASSTIAGKDTQYF

V: TRBV7-2
size: once
J: TRBJ2-5
D: -
DNA: TGTGCCAGCAGCACACAGCGGACAGAGACCCAGTACTTC
CDR3: CASSTQRTETQYF

V: TRBV11-2
size: -
J: TRBJ1-2
D: -
DNA: TGTGCCAGCAGCTCCTTGAGGTCTTTCTATGGCTACACCTTC
CDR3: CASSSLRSFYGYTF

V: TRBV4-1
size: -
J: TRBJ2-1
D: TRBD1
DNA: TGCGCCAGCAGCCAGACGATTATCAGGGGGCCCAACAATGAGCAGTTCTTC
CDR3: CASSQTIIRGPNNEQFF

V: TRBV27
size: once
J: TRBJ2-5
D: -
DNA: TGTGCCAGCAGTAGACATACACGTGGGCCTGTACAAGAGACCCAGTACTTC
CDR3: CASSRHTRGPVQETQYF

V: TRBV6-6
size: -
J: TRBJ2-3
D: -
DNA: TGTGCCAGCAGTTACTCGCAGCGGTTTAGCACAGATACGCAGTATTTT
CDR3: CASSYSQRFSTDTQYF